This TCR beta chain originates from a study of blood T cell repertoires in COVID-19 (dated by TCRdb to between 2020 and 2021). Notes on the research overall: Samples covering the acute and convalescent phases of COVID-19 were provided by collaborators in the United States, Italy and Spain. The material from the prospective study consisted of cDNA or gDNA derived from T cells, B-cell-depleted T cells, or PBMCs. Deeply sampled blood TCRbeta repertoires from subjects exposed to, actively infected with, or recovered from COVID-19 were included in the dataset. The repertoires were made available in a free public database intended to serve as a resource for research on the immune response to SARS-CoV-2. Samples came from the ongoing ImmuneRACE study (first 160 participants) plus 1,254 subjects from 6 global collaborators. The sample metadata nearly always contained a de-identified subject ID, COVID-19 status, age in years and sex. Where HLA class I and class II types were available, the types were taken from metadata supplied by the sample provider, not from assay-based typing.

Collaborating institutions collected whole blood in K2EDTA tubes following their own protocols. For TCRbeta analysis, collaborators shipped samples in one of three forms: frozen whole blood, isolated PBMCs, or DNA extracted from either of those sample types. General conclusions and limits of the study: The quantity of clinical and demographic metadata differed by source and by participant and was supplied without curation.

CDR1 and CDR2 (LNHDA, SQIVND) derive from the germline V gene (reference sequence). The CDR3 runs 13 residues from the cysteine to the phenylalanine. The entry retains the CDR3 DNA only, 39 bases that are in frame from base 1. The V and J ends are trimmed by 5 bases and 5 bases, leaving 10 bases between them. About this clone: Its antigen is unknown. No base-level quality is on record; no much larger clone is a single base apart.

TCRbeta CDR3 regions were amplified from genomic DNA by means of the immunoSEQ Assay, a bias-controlled multiplex PCR. Per the authors' processing: Within the assay, amplification of reference gene primers was used to estimate how many nucleated cells each sample contained. To quantify the absolute abundance of each unique TCRbeta CDR3 rearrangement, sequence reads were collapsed and filtered. Productive Simpson clonality was computed per sample as the square root of Simpson's diversity index over productive rearrangements. In its TCRdb copy, this immuneACCESS table keeps in-frame sequences only and misses some clones. Where compared with another copy, unresolved V genes explain less than half of these, and the others have no known cause. V and J calls and clone size are copied from that table; D and trimming were computed from the DNA. This sample comprises 130,000 or so clones, approximately 80% of them detected only once. Roughly 1.5% of the sample is taken by the ten largest.

The V and J genes are TRBV19 and TRBJ1-5; tentative D gene TRBD1, with 6 bases matching. Material: peripheral blood. This sequence was found in a human donor in a cohort sampled during active COVID-19. The CDR3 here reads CASSLYRDQPQHF. The sequenced DNA: TGTGCCAGTAGTCTATACAGGGATCAGCCCCAGCATTTT. With all but the CDR3 taken from the reference TRBV19 and TRBJ1-5 genes, the full variable domain is: DGGITQSPKYLFRKEGQNVTLSCEQNLNHDAMYWYRQDPGQGLRLIYYSQIVNDFQKGDIAEGYSVSREKKESFPLTVTSAQKNPTAFYLCASSLYRDQPQHFGDGTRLSIL.